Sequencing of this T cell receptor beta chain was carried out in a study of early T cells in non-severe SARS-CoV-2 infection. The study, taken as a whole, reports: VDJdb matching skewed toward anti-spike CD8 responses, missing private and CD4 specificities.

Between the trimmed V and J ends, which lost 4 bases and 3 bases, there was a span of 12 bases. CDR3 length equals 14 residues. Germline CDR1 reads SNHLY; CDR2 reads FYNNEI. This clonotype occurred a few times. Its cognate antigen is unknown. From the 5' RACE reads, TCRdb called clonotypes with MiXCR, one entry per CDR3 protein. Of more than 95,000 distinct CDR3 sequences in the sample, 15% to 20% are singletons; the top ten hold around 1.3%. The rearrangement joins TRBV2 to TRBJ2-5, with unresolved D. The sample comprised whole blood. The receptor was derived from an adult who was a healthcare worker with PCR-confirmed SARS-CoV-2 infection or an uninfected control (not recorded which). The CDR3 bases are TGTGCCAGCAGTGTTCTACGACCCAAAGAGACCCAGTACTTC. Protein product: CASSVLRPKETQYF.